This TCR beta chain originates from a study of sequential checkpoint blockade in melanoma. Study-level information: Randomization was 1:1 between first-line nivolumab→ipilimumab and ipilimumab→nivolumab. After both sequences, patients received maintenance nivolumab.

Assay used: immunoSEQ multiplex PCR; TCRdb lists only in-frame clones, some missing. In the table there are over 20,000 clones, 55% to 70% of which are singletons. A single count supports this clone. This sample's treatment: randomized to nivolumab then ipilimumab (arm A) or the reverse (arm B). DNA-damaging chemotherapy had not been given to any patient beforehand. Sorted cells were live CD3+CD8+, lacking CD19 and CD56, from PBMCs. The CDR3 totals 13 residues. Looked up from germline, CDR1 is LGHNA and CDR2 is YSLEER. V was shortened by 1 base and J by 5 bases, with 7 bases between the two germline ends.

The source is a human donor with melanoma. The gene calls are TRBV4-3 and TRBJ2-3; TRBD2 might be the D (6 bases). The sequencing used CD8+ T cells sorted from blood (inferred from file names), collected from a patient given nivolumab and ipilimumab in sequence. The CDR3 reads CASSQGEVDTQYF. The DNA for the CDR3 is TGCGCCAGCAGCCAAGGGGAGGTAGATACGCAGTATTTT.